One and the same sample provided the 10 T cell receptor beta chains below, sequenced in a study of CD8 T cells in Susac syndrome. The RNA, about 0.5 to 1 ug, was put through reverse transcription using random hexamers. One entry per CDR3 protein results from TCRdb running MiXCR on the immunoSEQ multiplex PCR reads. The table lists about 180,000 distinct CDR3 sequences, just under 95% of them singletons. Sequenced material: CD4+ T cells from PBMCs. The receptors come from a human donor with Susac syndrome.

The chain is built from TRBV10-3 and TRBJ1-3; D not certain. Germline V gene lookup returns CDR1 ENHRY and CDR2 SYGVKD. The CDR3 sequence is 14 residues long. The V end was cut by 0 bases, the J end by 2 bases, with 5 bases between. The CDR3 is CAISESGTGNTIYF. For the CDR3, the DNA is TGTGCCATCAGTGAGTCAGGGACTGGAAACACCATATATTTT.

The chain is built from TRBV3-1 and TRBJ2-7, with 7 bases aligning to TRBD1. The V gene end was trimmed by 0 bases and the J gene end by 6 bases; junction bases not matched to a gene: 5. The CDR3 extends over 14 amino acids. CDR1 LGHDT and CDR2 YNNKEL come from the germline V gene (reference sequence). CDR3 sequence: CASSQEGRGSEQYF. CDR3 coding DNA: TGTGCCAGCAGCCAAGAAGGCAGGGGGTCCGAGCAGTACTTC.

This chain joins TRBV10-3 and TRBJ2-5; 7 bases map to TRBD1. The CDR3 is 16 amino acids. Losses at the gene ends were 4 bases for V and 3 bases for J; bases not matched to a gene: 11. Germline CDR1 is ENHRY and CDR2 is SYGVKD. The CDR3 DNA reads TGTGCCATCAGTGGACGGACAGGTTTACGGGAAGAGACCCAGTACTTC. Protein product: CAISGRTGLREETQYF.

This chain connects TRBV19 to TRBJ2-1, with a tentative D call TRBD2 (6 bases). Germline V gene sequence: CDR1 LNHDA, CDR2 SQIVND (reference sequence). This CDR3 is 15 amino acids long. V was trimmed by 5 bases and J by 3 bases, leaving 14 bases between them. This CDR3 reads CASSWAGTDYNEQFF. The DNA of the CDR3 is TGTGCCAGTAGTTGGGCGGGGACCGACTACAATGAGCAGTTCTTC.

J is TRBJ2-5 and V is TRBV20-1; 7 positions match TRBD1. The CDR3 has 13 amino acids. Trimming removed 3 bases from V and 5 bases from J; junction bases left unmatched: 6. Germline values: CDR1 DFQATT, CDR2 SNEGSKA (reference sequence). DNA for the CDR3: TGCAGTGCTAGTCGAGGGGGCGCGGAGACCCAGTACTTC. The encoded protein is CSASRGGAETQYF.

The chain uses TRBV29-1 and TRBJ2-7, with 9 bases fitting TRBD2. The CDR3 covers 15 residues. The J segment lost 2 bases and the V segment lost 7 bases, leaving 12 bases of the junction unmatched. CDR1 and CDR2 from the germline V gene are SQVTM and ANQGSEA. CDR3 residues: CSDHVLGTSTYEQYF. CDR3 sequence (DNA): TGCAGCGACCATGTTCTAGGGACTAGCACCTACGAGCAGTACTTC.

This chain links TRBV6-5 with TRBJ2-3; 7 bases are a match to TRBD2. Germline-derived CDR1 and CDR2 are MNHEY and SVGAGI. CDR3 length: 16 residues. Trimming took 0 bases from V and 1 from J; bases not matched to a gene: 4. As DNA, the CDR3 is TGTGCCAGCAGTTACTCTGCTAGCGGTGGCACAGATACGCAGTATTTT. It encodes CASSYSASGGTDTQYF.

This chain connects TRBV6-2 or TRBV6-3 to TRBJ2-7, with D possibly called TRBD1 or TRBD2 (5 bases each). The length of the CDR3 is 15 residues. The germline V and J ends were trimmed by 4 bases and 2 bases, with 15 bases remaining between them. Germline lookup yields CDR1 MNHEY and CDR2 SVGEGT. Written as DNA, the CDR3 is TGTGCCAGCAGTTCGTCCGACGGGGCGGCCTACGAGCAGTACTTC. Residues: CASSSSDGAAYEQYF.

The chain recombines TRBV28 with TRBJ2-3, with D possibly TRBD1 on 6 matching bases. Looked up from germline, CDR1 is MDHEN and CDR2 is SYDVKM. The CDR3 length is 14 residues. The V end was cut by 4 bases, the J end by 6 bases, with 14 bases between. The CDR3 loop reads CASSSTGQGDTQYF. Here the CDR3 DNA reads TGTGCCAGCAGTTCCACCGGGCAGGGGGATACGCAGTATTTT.

The chain joins TRBV4-1 to TRBJ2-7; TRBD1 matches 10 bases. Germline V gene data show CDR1 as MGHRA and CDR2 as YSYEKL. J lost 3 bases, V lost 1 base, and 3 bases had no gene match. This CDR3 contains 15 residues. In DNA form, the CDR3 reads TGCGCCAGCAGCCAAGTTGGGACAGGGGACTACGAGCAGTACTTC. Protein: CASSQVGTGDYEQYF.